This is a list of T cell receptor beta chains from one sample in a study of blood T cells in healthy people across ages. TCRdb called the 5' RACE reads again in MiXCR, with one record for every CDR3 protein. The sample lists 800,000 or so distinct CDR3 sequences; around two thirds were seen once. The sample taken for sequencing was blood. Source of these receptors: a man aged 30 to 39 in good health. The CDR3 runs from the conserved cysteine through the conserved F or W. The D gene is left open where the match is weak. Not all rows give a size; the values are once, few, many and, for expanded clones, a class.

V gene: TRBV9
D gene: TRBD1
J gene: TRBJ2-7
clone size: once
CDR3 protein: CASSARTGTGGNEQYF
CDR3 DNA: TGTGCCAGCAGCGCCCGAACAGGAACAGGGGGGAACGAGCAGTACTTC

V gene: TRBV10-3
D gene: TRBD1
J gene: TRBJ2-5
clone size: few
CDR3 protein: CAIESGQAGLEQYF
CDR3 DNA: TGTGCCATCGAGTCGGGACAGGCAGGATTGGAGCAGTACTTC

V gene: TRBV12-3/TRBV12-4
D gene: TRBD2
J gene: TRBJ2-5
clone size: .
CDR3 protein: CASSLRLAGGYQETQYF
CDR3 DNA: TGTGCCAGCAGTTTAAGGCTAGCGGGGGGCTACCAAGAGACCCAGTACTTC

V gene: TRBV6-5
D gene: .
J gene: TRBJ2-5
clone size: .
CDR3 protein: CASSLGITQYF
CDR3 DNA: TGTGCCAGCAGTTTGGGGATTACCCAGTACTTC

V gene: TRBV4-1
D gene: .
J gene: TRBJ2-1
clone size: .
CDR3 protein: CASSQEGTQMHNEQFF
CDR3 DNA: TGCGCCAGCAGCCAAGAAGGGACACAAATGCACAATGAGCAGTTCTTC

V gene: TRBV29-1
D gene: TRBD1
J gene: TRBJ2-1
clone size: .
CDR3 protein: CSGDRIYNEQFF
CDR3 DNA: TGCAGCGGGGACAGGATCTACAATGAGCAGTTCTTC

V gene: TRBV7-2
D gene: TRBD1
J gene: TRBJ2-7
clone size: .
CDR3 protein: CASSFLSTGPRSYEQYF
CDR3 DNA: TGTGCCAGCAGCTTCCTCTCGACAGGGCCTCGATCCTACGAGCAGTACTTC

V gene: TRBV7-2
D gene: .
J gene: TRBJ1-2
clone size: few
CDR3 protein: CASSLGARNYGYTF
CDR3 DNA: TGTGCCAGCAGCTTAGGTGCACGGAACTATGGCTACACCTTC

V gene: TRBV6-2/TRBV6-3
D gene: .
J gene: TRBJ2-1
clone size: .
CDR3 protein: CATTLVYNEQFF
CDR3 DNA: TGTGCCACCACGTTAGTTTACAATGAGCAGTTCTTC

V gene: TRBV4-3
D gene: .
J gene: TRBJ1-2
clone size: once
CDR3 protein: CASSPLTGMGGYTF
CDR3 DNA: TGCGCCAGCAGTCCTCTCACAGGGATGGGCGGCTACACCTTC

V gene: TRBV7-9
D gene: TRBD2
J gene: TRBJ2-7
clone size: many
CDR3 protein: CASSAGGGLIDEQYF
CDR3 DNA: TGTGCCAGCAGCGCCGGCGGGGGGCTTATCGACGAGCAGTACTTC

V gene: TRBV11-2
D gene: .
J gene: TRBJ2-1
clone size: .
CDR3 protein: CASSLVFPHEQFF
CDR3 DNA: TGTGCCAGCAGCTTAGTTTTCCCCCATGAGCAGTTCTTC

V gene: TRBV7-2
D gene: TRBD2
J gene: TRBJ2-5
clone size: .
CDR3 protein: CASSLVPSGGQETQYF
CDR3 DNA: TGTGCCAGCAGCTTAGTCCCTAGCGGGGGCCAAGAGACCCAGTACTTC

V gene: TRBV7-3
D gene: TRBD1
J gene: TRBJ1-2
clone size: .
CDR3 protein: CASSPGQGFSGYTF
CDR3 DNA: TGTGCCAGCAGCCCCGGACAGGGCTTCTCTGGCTACACCTTC

V gene: TRBV6-5
D gene: .
J gene: TRBJ2-3
clone size: .
CDR3 protein: CASRRTSVDTQYF
CDR3 DNA: TGTGCCAGCAGACGGACTTCTGTGGATACGCAGTATTTT

V gene: TRBV16
D gene: .
J gene: TRBJ1-5
clone size: many
CDR3 protein: CASSLDSKNQPQHF
CDR3 DNA: TGTGCCAGCAGCCTGGACAGCAAAAATCAGCCCCAGCATTTT

V gene: TRBV7-9
D gene: TRBD2
J gene: TRBJ2-7
clone size: .
CDR3 protein: CASSLAASGGLEEQYF
CDR3 DNA: TGTGCCAGCAGCTTAGCGGCTAGCGGGGGACTAGAAGAGCAGTACTTC

V gene: TRBV2
D gene: .
J gene: TRBJ1-4
clone size: .
CDR3 protein: CASRGGWREKLFF
CDR3 DNA: TGTGCCAGCAGGGGAGGCTGGCGTGAAAAACTGTTTTTT

V gene: TRBV20-1
D gene: TRBD1
J gene: TRBJ2-3
clone size: .
CDR3 protein: CSASPTGAHTQYF
CDR3 DNA: TGCAGTGCTAGCCCGACAGGGGCTCATACGCAGTATTTT

V gene: TRBV5-6
D gene: TRBD1
J gene: TRBJ1-5
clone size: .
CDR3 protein: CASSSGTGDLRQPQHF
CDR3 DNA: TGTGCCAGCAGCTCCGGGACAGGAGACCTCAGGCAGCCCCAGCATTTT

V gene: TRBV25-1
D gene: .
J gene: TRBJ2-1
clone size: .
CDR3 protein: CASSRDWEEKEQFF
CDR3 DNA: TGTGCCAGCAGTCGGGACTGGGAGGAGAAGGAGCAGTTCTTC

V gene: TRBV28
D gene: .
J gene: TRBJ2-4
clone size: few
CDR3 protein: CASSFSTGIAKNIQYF
CDR3 DNA: TGTGCCAGCAGTTTTTCGACGGGAATAGCCAAAAACATTCAGTACTTC

V gene: TRBV2
D gene: .
J gene: TRBJ1-2
clone size: .
CDR3 protein: CASKPSREEGYTF
CDR3 DNA: TGTGCCAGCAAGCCGTCAAGGGAGGAAGGCTACACCTTC

V gene: TRBV6-5
D gene: TRBD1
J gene: TRBJ2-7
clone size: .
CDR3 protein: CASSNRDRTYEQYF
CDR3 DNA: TGTGCCAGCAGCAACCGGGACAGAACCTACGAGCAGTACTTC